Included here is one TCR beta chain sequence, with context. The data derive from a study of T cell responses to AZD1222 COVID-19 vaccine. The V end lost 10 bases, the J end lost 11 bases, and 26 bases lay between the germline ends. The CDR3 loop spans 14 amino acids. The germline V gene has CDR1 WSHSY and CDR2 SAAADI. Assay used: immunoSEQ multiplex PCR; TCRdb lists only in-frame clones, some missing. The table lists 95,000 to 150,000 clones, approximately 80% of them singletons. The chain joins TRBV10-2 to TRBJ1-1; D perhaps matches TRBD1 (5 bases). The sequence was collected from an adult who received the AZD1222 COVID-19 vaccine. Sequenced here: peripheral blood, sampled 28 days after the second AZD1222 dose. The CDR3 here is CATRRGSSDLGAFF. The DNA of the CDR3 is TGCGCCACAAGAAGGGGCAGTTCCGACCTCGGGGCTTTCTTT.